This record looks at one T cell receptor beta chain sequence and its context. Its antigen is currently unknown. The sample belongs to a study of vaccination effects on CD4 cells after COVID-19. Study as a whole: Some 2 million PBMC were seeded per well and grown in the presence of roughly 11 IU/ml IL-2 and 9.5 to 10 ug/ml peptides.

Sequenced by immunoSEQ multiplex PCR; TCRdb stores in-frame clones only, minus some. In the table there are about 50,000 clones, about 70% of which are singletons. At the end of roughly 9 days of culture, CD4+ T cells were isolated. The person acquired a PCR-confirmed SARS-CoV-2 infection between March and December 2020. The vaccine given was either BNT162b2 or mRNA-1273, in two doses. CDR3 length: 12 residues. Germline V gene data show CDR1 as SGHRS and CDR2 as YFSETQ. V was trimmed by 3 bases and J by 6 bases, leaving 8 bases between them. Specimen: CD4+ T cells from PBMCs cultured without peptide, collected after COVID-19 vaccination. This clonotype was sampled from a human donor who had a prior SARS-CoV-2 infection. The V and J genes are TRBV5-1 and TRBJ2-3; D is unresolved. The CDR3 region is CASSSEIDTQYF. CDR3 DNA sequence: TGCGCCAGCAGCTCAGAGATTGATACGCAGTATTTT.